The T cell receptor beta chain under discussion was sequenced for a study of CD8 T cell repertoires and HIV-1 epitope variants. Concerning this clone itself: Antigen: not known.

TCR beta CDR3 was sequenced at survey depth on immunoSEQ. The data were produced by immunoSEQ multiplex PCR, yet TCRdb's version contains in-frame clones alone and is incomplete. This table holds several thousand clones, roughly two thirds found once. The length of the CDR3 is 14 residues. CDR1 and CDR2 from the germline V gene are SGHDT and YYEEEE. The ends were cut back, 2 bases at V and 8 bases at J, with 14 bases in the middle. The receptor was isolated from a male donor with HIV. Sequencing was performed on cultured CD8+ T cells derived from PBMCs. The chain is built from TRBV5-6 and TRBJ2-1; D not resolved. The CDR3 coding sequence is TGTGCCAGCAGCTTTAACCTCGACGGCTATGAGCAGTTCTTC. It specifies CASSFNLDGYEQFF. The variable domain in full, completed from reference TRBV5-6 and TRBJ2-1, reads DAGVTQSPTHLIKTRGQQVTLRCSPKSGHDTVSWYQQALGQGPQFIFQYYEEEERQRGNFPDRFSGHQFPNYSSELNVNALLLGDSALYLCASSFNLDGYEQFFGPGTRLTVL.